This T cell receptor (beta chain) was obtained from a study of brain T cells in children with intractable seizures. The time point denotes: blood from clinic visit 5 months post-surgery; TSC patient then seizure free. Surgery cases with the highest brain T cell transcript signatures were chosen for sequencing. Data came from immunoSEQ multiplex PCR; TCRdb stores just in-frame clones and leaves some out. The sample shows about 320,000 clones, nearly 95% of them seen only once. About this clone itself: Its antigen is unknown.

Study-level results: Only CDR3 sequence similarity suggested viral specificity, without known HCMV serostatus. Pre- and post-surgery blood differed in depth, so pre-surgery absences may be undersampling.

CDR1 and CDR2 from the germline V gene are SEHNR and FQNEAQ (reference sequence). Trimming stripped 4 bases from V and 3 bases from J, with 16 bases between. The CDR3 extends over 16 amino acids. The specimen was peripheral blood, collected 4 to 5 months after surgery. The V call is TRBV7-9, the J call TRBJ1-5; possibly TRBD1 for D (5 bases). The sequence was collected from a boy younger than two with tuberous sclerosis and intractable seizures. CDR3 bases: TGTGCCAGCAGCTCAGACAGAGGACACCTCAATCAGCCCCAGCATTTT. It is translated as CASSSDRGHLNQPQHF.